This is a list of T cell receptor beta chains from one sample in a study of T cell clonotyping in hematopoietic cell transplantation. Some clones are missing from TCRdb's copy, which holds only in-frame ones; the method was immunoSEQ multiplex PCR. The top ten clones hold about 5.4% of a sample with about 18,000 clones, around 90% of them seen once. Sequenced: peripheral blood mononuclear cells. The origin of the receptors is a man aged 40-49 years in good health. Some clones in this sample may be carry-over from other donors' samples. CDR3s include the opening cysteine and the closing phenylalanine or tryptophan.

V gene	J gene	CDR3 protein
TRBV7-2	TRBJ2-1	CASSSGERYNEQFF
TRBV6-6	TRBJ1-5	CASSSTGKYQPQHF
TRBV4-2	TRBJ2-1	CASSQVPGEGNEQFF
TRBV7-3	TRBJ2-5	CASSPSYVETQYF
TRBV28	TRBJ1-4	CASRPGGWGKLFF
TRBV6-5	TRBJ1-5	CASSSRPNQPQHF
TRBV4-3	TRBJ2-7	CASSQDRGATYEQYF
TRBV6-1	TRBJ1-2	CASSENYGYTF
TRBV5-6	TRBJ2-7	CASSSGTNYEQYF
TRBV7-3	TRBJ2-1	CASSPGGGARSYNEQFF
TRBV7-2	TRBJ2-7	CASSAQGQSVSYEQYF
TRBV30	TRBJ1-2	CAWSVATASGYTF